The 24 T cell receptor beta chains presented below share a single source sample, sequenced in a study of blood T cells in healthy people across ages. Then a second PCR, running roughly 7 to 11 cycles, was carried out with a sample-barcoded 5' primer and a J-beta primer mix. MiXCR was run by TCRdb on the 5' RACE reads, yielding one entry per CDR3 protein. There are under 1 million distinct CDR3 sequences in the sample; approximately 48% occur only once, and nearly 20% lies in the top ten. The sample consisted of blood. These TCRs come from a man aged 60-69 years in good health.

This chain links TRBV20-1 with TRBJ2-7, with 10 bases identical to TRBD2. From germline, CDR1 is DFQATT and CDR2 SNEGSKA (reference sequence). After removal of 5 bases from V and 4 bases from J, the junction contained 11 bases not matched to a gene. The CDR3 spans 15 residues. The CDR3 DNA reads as TGCAGTGCTGGGGATCGACTAGCGGGCGCATACGAGCAGTACTTC. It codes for CSAGDRLAGAYEQYF.

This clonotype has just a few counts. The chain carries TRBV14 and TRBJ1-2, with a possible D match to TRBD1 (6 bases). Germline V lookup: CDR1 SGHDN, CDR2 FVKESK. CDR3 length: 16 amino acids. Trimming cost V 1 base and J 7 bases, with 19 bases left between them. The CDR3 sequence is CASSQGPQGKLVGYTF. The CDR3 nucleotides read TGTGCCAGCAGCCAAGGTCCACAGGGAAAGTTAGTTGGCTACACCTTC.

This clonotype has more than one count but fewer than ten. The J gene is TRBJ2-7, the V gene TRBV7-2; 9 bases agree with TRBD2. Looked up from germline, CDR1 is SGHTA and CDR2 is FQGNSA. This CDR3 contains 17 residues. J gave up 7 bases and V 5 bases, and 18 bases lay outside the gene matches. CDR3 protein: CASSPRLGRAGGGEQYF. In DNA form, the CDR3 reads TGTGCCAGCAGCCCCCGATTAGGACGAGCGGGGGGAGGTGAGCAGTACTTC.

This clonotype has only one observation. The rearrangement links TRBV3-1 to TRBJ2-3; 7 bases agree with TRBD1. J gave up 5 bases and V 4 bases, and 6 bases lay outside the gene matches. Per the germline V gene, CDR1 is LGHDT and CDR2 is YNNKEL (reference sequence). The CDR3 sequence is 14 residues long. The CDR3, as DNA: TGTGCCAGCAGCCCGGGTTCAGGGGGAGATACGCAGTATTTT. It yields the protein CASSPGSGGDTQYF.

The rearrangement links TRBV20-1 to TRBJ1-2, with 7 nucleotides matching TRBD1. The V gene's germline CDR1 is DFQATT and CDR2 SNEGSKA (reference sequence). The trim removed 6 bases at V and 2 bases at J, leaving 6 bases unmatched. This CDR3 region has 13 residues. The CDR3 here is CSAGQSLNYGYTF. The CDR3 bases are TGCAGTGCGGGACAGAGCCTAAACTATGGCTACACCTTC.

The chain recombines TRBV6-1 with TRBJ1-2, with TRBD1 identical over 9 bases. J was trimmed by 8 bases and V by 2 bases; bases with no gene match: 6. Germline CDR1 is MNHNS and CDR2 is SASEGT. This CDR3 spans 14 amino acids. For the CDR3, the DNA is TGTGCCAGCAGTGAAACCGGGACAGGGAGCGGCTACACCTTC. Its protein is CASSETGTGSGYTF.

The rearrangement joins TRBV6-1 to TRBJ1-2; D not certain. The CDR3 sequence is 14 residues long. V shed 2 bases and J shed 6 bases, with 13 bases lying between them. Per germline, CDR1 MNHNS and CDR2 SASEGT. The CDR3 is CASSEMIGFDGYTF. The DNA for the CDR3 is TGTGCCAGCAGTGAAATGATAGGGTTTGATGGCTACACCTTC.

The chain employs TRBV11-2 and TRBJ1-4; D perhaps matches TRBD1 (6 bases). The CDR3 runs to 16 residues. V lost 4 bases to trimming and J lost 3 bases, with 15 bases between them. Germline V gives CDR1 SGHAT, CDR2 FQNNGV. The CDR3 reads CASSSPRGASNEKLFF. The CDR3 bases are TGTGCCAGCAGCTCACCCAGGGGCGCGTCTAATGAAAAACTGTTTTTT.

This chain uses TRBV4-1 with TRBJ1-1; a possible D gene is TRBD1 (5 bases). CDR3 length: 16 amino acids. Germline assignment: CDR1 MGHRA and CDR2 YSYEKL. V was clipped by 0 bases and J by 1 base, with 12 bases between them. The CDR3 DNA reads TGCGCCAGCAGCCAAGATAGTGGGGCATCGAACACTGAAGCTTTCTTT. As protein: CASSQDSGASNTEAFF.

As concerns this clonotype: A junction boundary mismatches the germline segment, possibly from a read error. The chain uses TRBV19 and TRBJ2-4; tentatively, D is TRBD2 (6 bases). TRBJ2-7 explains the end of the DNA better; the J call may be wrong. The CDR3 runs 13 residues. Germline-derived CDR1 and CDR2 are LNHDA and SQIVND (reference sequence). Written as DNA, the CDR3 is TGTGTCAGTAGTATGGGAGGAGGCTACGAGCAGTACTTC. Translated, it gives CVSSMGGGYEQYF.

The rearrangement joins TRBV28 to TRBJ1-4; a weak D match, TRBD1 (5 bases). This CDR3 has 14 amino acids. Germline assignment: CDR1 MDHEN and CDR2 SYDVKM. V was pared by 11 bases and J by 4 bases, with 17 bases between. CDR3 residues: CAAGGARDNEKLFF. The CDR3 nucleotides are TGTGCCGCAGGCGGGGCGCGGGATAATGAAAAACTGTTTTTT.

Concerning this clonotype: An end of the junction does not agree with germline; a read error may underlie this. The CDR3 nucleotides read TGCGCCAGCAGCTTGAATCCAGTGGTAATGGCAGATGCGCAGTATTTT. This codes for CASSLNPVVMADAQYF. The V gene is TRBV5-1, the J gene TRBJ2-3; no clear D. CDR3 length: 16 amino acids. Germline V gene sequence: CDR1 SGHRS, CDR2 YFSETQ. The full variable domain, rest sourced from reference TRBV5-1 and TRBJ2-3, is KAGVTQTPRYLIKTRGQQVTLSCSPISGHRSVSWYQQTPGQGLQFLFEYFSETQRNKGNFPGRFSGRQFSNSRSEMNVSTLELGDSALYLCASSLNPVVMADAQYFGPGTRLTVL.

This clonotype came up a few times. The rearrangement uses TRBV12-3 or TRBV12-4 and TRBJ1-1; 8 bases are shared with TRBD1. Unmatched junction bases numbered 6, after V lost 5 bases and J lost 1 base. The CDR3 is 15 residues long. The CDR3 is CASSPHTGGNTEAFF. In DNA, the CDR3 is TGTGCCAGCAGTCCACACACAGGGGGGAACACTGAAGCTTTCTTT.

CDR3 residues: CASSPTPVAGSPYEQYF. The CDR3 DNA follows: TGTGCCAGCAGTCCGACCCCCGTGGCGGGGAGCCCCTACGAGCAGTACTTC. The rearrangement uses TRBV12-3 or TRBV12-4 and TRBJ2-7, with D possibly TRBD2 on 6 matching bases. This CDR3 contains 17 residues. V dropped 5 bases and J dropped 2 bases, with 22 bases sitting between them.

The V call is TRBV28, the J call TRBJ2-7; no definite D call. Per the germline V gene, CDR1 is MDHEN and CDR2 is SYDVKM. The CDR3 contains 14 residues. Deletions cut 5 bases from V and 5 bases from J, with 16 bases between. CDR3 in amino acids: CASSRTNLGHEQYF. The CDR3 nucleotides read TGTGCCAGCAGTCGGACGAATCTTGGCCACGAGCAGTACTTC.

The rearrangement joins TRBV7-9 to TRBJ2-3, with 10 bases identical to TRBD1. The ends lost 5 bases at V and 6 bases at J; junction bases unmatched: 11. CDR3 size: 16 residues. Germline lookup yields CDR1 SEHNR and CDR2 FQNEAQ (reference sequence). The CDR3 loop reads CASSLSGTGAFDTQYF. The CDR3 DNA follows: TGTGCCAGCAGCCTATCCGGGACAGGGGCTTTTGATACGCAGTATTTT.

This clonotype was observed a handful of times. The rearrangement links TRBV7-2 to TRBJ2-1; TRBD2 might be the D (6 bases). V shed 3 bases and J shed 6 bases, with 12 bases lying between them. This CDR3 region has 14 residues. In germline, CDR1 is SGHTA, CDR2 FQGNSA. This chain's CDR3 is CASSFTGTLNEQFF. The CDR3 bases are TGTGCCAGCAGCTTTACCGGGACTCTCAATGAGCAGTTCTTC.

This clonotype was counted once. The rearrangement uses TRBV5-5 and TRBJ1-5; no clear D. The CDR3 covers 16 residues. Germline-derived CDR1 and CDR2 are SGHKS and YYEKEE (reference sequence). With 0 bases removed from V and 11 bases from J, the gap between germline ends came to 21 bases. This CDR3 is CASSLGVIFREQSQHF. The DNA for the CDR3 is TGTGCCAGCAGCTTGGGTGTGATCTTTCGGGAGCAGTCCCAGCATTTT. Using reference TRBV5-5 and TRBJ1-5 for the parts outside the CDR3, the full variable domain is DAGVTQSPTHLIKTRGQQVTLRCSPISGHKSVSWYQQVLGQGPQFIFQYYEKEERGRGNFPDRFSARQFPNYSSELNVNALLLGDSALYLCASSLGVIFREQSQHFGDGTRLSIL.

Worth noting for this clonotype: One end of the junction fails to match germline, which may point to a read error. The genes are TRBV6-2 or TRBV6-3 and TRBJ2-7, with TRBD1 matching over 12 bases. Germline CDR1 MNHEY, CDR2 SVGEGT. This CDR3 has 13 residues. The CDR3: CATGTGGSDEQYF. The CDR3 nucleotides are TGTGCCACCGGGACAGGGGGCTCCGACGAGCAGTACTTC.

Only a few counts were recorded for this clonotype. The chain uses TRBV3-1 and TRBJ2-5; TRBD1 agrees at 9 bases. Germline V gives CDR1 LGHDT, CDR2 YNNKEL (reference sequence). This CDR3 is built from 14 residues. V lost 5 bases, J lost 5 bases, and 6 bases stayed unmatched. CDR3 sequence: CASSFTGGVETQYF. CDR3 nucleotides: TGTGCCAGCAGCTTTACAGGGGGCGTGGAGACCCAGTACTTC.

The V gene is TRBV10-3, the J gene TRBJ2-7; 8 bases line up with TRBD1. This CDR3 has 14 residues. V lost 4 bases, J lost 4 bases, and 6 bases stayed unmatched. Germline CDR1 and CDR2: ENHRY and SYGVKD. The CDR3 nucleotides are TGTGCCATCAGTGCGGCAGGGGGCCAGTACGAGCAGTACTTC. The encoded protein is CAISAAGGQYEQYF.

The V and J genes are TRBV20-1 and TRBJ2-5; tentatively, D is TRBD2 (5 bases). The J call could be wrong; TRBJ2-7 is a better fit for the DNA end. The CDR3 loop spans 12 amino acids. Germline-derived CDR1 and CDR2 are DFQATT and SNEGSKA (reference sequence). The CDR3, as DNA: TGCAGTGCTAGAGATCCGGGGAGCGAGCAGTACTTC. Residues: CSARDPGSEQYF.

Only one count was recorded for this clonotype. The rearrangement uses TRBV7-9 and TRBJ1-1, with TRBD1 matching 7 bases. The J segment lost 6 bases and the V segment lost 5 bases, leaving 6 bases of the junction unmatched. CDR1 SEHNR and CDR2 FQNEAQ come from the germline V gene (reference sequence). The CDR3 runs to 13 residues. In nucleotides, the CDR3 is TGTGCCAGCAGCCGACAGGGTGGGTCTGAAGCTTTCTTT. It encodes CASSRQGGSEAFF.

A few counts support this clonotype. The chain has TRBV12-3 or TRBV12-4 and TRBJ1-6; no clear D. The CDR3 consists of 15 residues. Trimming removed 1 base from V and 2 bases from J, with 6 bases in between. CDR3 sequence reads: CASSLGEPYNSPLHF. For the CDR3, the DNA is TGTGCCAGCAGTTTAGGGGAACCCTATAATTCACCCCTCCACTTT.